The 5 T cell receptor beta chains below were found in one sample sequenced in a study of T cells in Graves' hyperthyroidism and ophthalmopathy. TCR beta CDR3 regions were amplified from RNA. A first-round RT-PCR of the TCR CDR3 used the HTBI primer set. TCRdb used MiXCR to reprocess the multiplex PCR reads, holding one entry per CDR3 protein. The data contain around 480,000 distinct CDR3 sequences, around an eighth of them singletons. The source material was blood. The receptor set was obtained from a woman aged 18-29 years with Graves' hyperthyroidism.

On this clonotype itself: The junction and the germline gene differ at one end; a read error may be behind it. The chain combines TRBV24-1 with TRBJ2-2, with no clear D. Germline V gene sequence: CDR1 KGHDR, CDR2 SFDVKD. The CDR3 has 15 residues. CDR3 nucleotides: TGTGCCACCAGTGATTTTAGGGTGAACACCGAGGAGCTGTTTTTT. It encodes CATSDFRVNTEELFF.

This clonotype was recorded at least ten times. The rearrangement joins TRBV27 to TRBJ2-7; TRBD2 is a possible D gene (6 bases). The CDR3 runs to 13 residues. V dropped 3 bases and J dropped 3 bases, with 9 bases sitting between them. Germline-derived CDR1 and CDR2 are MNHEY and SMNVEV (reference sequence). CDR3 DNA: TGTGCCAGCAGTTTTAGGGGAGGCTACGAGCAGTACGTC. It codes for CASSFRGGYEQYV.

The chain links TRBV30 to TRBJ2-7; a possible D gene is TRBD1 (5 bases). CDR3 length: 14 residues. The germline V gene has CDR1 GTSNPN and CDR2 SVGIG (reference sequence). Between the trimmed V and J ends, which lost 1 base and 0 bases, there was a span of 10 bases. The CDR3 protein is CAWSARQGSYEQYF. CDR3 in DNA: TGTGCCTGGAGTGCGAGGCAGGGCTCCTACGAGCAGTACTTC.

The V and J genes are TRBV7-9 and TRBJ1-5, with TRBD1 matching 10 bases. CDR1 and CDR2 (germline): SEHNR, FQNEAQ (reference sequence). The V and J ends lost 5 bases and 7 bases, in that order; junction bases with no gene match: 8. There are 15 residues in the CDR3. The CDR3 region is CASSRTGGSGQPQHF. CDR3 DNA: TGTGCCAGCAGCCGGACAGGGGGGTCCGGACAGCCCCAGCATTTT.

V and J are TRBV30 and TRBJ1-2; 7 bases map to TRBD1. V lost 0 bases to trimming and J lost 0 bases; unmatched junction nucleotides: 7. This CDR3 is built from 16 residues. The germline V gene encodes CDR1 GTSNPN and CDR2 SVGIG (reference sequence). The CDR3 DNA is TGTGCCTGGAGTGTAGCAGGGGGGTTTACTAACTATGGCTACACCTTC. This gives the protein CAWSVAGGFTNYGYTF.